This T cell receptor beta chain came from a study of blood T cell repertoires in COVID-19. For the study at large: Whether acute or convalescent, the COVID-19 samples came from the United States, Italy and Spain. Sample material is recorded as cDNA or gDNA derived from T cells, B-cell-depleted T cells, or PBMCs.

The J segment lost 0 bases and the V segment lost 3 bases, leaving 3 bases of the junction unmatched. CDR1 is MNHNS and CDR2 is SASEGT in the germline V gene. CDR3 length: 15 amino acids. In the authors' workflow: Amplification of reference gene primers provided the estimated nucleated cell counts. Some clones are missing from TCRdb's copy, which holds only in-frame ones; the method was immunoSEQ multiplex PCR. V and J calls and clone size are given by that table; D and trimming were obtained from the DNA. The repertoire holds about 320,000 clones, 65% to 90% seen once, with just over 7% in the top ten.

Sequenced input: peripheral blood. The rearrangement links TRBV6-1 to TRBJ2-7; TRBD2 matches at 9 bases. The TCR was taken from a human donor in a cohort sampled during active COVID-19. CDR3 nucleotide sequence: TGTGCCAGCAGTGAGAGCGGGGGGCACTCCTACGAGCAGTACTTC. Translation: CASSESGGHSYEQYF.